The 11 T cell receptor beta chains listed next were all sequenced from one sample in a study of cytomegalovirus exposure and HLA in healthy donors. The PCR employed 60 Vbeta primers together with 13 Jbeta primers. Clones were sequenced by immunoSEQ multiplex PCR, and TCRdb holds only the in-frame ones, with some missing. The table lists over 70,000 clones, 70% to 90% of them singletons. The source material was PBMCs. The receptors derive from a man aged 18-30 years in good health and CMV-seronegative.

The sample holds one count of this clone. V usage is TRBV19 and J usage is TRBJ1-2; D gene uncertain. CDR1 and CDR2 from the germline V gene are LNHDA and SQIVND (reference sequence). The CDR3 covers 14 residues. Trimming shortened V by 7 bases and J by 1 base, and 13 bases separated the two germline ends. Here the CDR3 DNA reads TGTGCCAGTACCCAGGAATCGGTTAACTATGGCTACACCTTC. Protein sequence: CASTQESVNYGYTF.

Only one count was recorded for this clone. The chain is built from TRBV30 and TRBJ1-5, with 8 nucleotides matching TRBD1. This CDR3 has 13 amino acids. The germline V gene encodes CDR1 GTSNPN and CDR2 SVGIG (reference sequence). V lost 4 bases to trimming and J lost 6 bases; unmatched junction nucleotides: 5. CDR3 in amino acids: CAWTTGAGQPQHF. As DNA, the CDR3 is TGTGCCTGGACGACAGGGGCGGGTCAGCCCCAGCATTTT.

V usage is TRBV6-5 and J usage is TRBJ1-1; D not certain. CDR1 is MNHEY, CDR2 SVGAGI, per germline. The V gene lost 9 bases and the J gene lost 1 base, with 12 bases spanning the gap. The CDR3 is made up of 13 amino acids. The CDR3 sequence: CASRYAENTEAFF. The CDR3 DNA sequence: TGTGCCAGTAGGTACGCGGAGAACACTGAAGCTTTCTTT.

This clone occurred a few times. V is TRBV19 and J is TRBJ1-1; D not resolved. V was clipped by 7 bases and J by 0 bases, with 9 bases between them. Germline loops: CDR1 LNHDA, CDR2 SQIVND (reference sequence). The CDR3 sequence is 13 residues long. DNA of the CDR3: TGTGCCAGTAAAACTTATATGAACACTGAAGCTTTCTTT. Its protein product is CASKTYMNTEAFF.

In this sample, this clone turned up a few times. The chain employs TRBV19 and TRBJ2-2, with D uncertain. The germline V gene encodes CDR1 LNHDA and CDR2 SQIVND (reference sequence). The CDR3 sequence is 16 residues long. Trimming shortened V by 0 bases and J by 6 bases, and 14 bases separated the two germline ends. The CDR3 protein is CASSIDHATYAGELFF. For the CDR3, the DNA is TGTGCCAGTAGTATAGATCACGCGACATACGCCGGGGAGCTGTTTTTT. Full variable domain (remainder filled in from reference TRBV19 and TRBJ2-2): DGGITQSPKYLFRKEGQNVTLSCEQNLNHDAMYWYRQDPGQGLRLIYYSQIVNDFQKGDIAEGYSVSREKKESFPLTVTSAQKNPTAFYLCASSIDHATYAGELFFGEGSRLTVL.

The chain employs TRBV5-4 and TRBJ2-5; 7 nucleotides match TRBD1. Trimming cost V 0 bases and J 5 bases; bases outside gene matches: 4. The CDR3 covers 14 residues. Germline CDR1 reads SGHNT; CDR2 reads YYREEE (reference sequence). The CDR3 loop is CASSLGGRGETQYF. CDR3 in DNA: TGTGCCAGCAGCTTGGGTGGCAGGGGGGAGACCCAGTACTTC.

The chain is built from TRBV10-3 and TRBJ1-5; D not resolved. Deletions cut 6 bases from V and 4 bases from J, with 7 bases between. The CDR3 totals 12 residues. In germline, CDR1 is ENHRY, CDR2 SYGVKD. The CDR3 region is CAISGENQPQHF. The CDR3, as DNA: TGTGCCATCAGCGGGGAAAATCAGCCCCAGCATTTT.

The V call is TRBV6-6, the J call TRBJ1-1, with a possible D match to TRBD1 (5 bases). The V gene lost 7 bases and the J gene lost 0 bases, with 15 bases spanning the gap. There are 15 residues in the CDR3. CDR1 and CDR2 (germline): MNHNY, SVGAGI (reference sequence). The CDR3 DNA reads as TGTGCCAGCATCCCCCCCGGGGGGATGAACACTGAAGCTTTCTTT. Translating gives CASIPPGGMNTEAFF.

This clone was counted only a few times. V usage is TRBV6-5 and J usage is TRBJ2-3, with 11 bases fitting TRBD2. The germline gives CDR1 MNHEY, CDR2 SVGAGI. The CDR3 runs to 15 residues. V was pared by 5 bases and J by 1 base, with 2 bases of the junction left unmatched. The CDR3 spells CASSPTSGGTDTQYF. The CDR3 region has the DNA TGTGCCAGCAGTCCGACTAGCGGGGGCACAGATACGCAGTATTTT.

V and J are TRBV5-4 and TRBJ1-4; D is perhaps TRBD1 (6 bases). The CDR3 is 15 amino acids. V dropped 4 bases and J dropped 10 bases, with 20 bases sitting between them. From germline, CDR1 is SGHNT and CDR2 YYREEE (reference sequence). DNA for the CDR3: TGTGCCAGCAGCATCGGGACCCCGGAACAGGGAAAACTGTTTTTT. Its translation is CASSIGTPEQGKLFF.

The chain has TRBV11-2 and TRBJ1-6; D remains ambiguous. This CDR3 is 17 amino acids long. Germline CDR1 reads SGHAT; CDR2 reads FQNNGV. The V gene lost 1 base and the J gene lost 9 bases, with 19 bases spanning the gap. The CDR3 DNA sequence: TGTGCCAGCAGCTTAGGTAGCAGACCCTCTCTGGGTTCACCCCTCCACTTT. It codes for CASSLGSRPSLGSPLHF.